This TCR beta chain was recorded in a study of Tregs in tolerant kidney transplant recipients. This CDR3 spans 13 amino acids. Germline V gene data show CDR1 as MNHEY and CDR2 as SVGAGI. The V segment lost 6 bases and the J segment 11 bases; nucleotides outside the gene matches: 4. This table comes from immunoSEQ multiplex PCR, and its TCRdb copy is limited to in-frame clones, with some not included. The table shows 98,000 or so clones, with 90% occurring only once. V gene TRBV6-5 combines with J gene TRBJ1-6, with 10 bases aligning to TRBD1. This specimen was CD4+ T cells from blood, taken before the transplant. This clonotype originated in a human donor who received a combined kidney and bone marrow transplant. CDR3 DNA sequence: TGTGCCAGCAGCCCTGGACAGGGGGCACCCCTCCACTTT. Its translation is CASSPGQGAPLHF.